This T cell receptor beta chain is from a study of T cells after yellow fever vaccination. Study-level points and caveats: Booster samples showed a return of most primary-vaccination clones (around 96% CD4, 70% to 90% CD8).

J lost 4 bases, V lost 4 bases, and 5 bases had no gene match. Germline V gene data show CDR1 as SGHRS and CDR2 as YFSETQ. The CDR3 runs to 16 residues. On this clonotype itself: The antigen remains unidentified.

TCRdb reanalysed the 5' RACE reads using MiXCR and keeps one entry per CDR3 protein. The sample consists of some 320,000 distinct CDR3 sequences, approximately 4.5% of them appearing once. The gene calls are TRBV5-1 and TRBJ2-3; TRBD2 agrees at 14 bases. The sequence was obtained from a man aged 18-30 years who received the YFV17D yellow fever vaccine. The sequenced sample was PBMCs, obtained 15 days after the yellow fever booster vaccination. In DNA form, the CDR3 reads TGCGCCAGCAGCAAGGGACTAGCGGGGGCCGCAGATACGCAGTATTTT. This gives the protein CASSKGLAGAADTQYF.